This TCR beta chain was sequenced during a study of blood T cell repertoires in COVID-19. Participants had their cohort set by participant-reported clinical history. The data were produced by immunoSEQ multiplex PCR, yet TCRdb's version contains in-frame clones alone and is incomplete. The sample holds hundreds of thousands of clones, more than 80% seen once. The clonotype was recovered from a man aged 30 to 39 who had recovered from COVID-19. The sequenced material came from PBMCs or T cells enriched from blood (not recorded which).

For the CDR3, the DNA is TGTGCCAGCTCACCACAGGTGGCAGGGGGCTTCAACACCGGGGAGCTGTTTTTT. This translates into CASSPQVAGGFNTGELFF. The rearrangement joins TRBV18 to TRBJ2-2; 8 nucleotides match TRBD1. Germline V gene data show CDR1 as KGHSH and CDR2 as LQKENI. With 1 base clipped from V and 2 bases from J, the junction kept 9 bases outside the gene matches. The CDR3 extends over 18 amino acids.